These 28 T cell receptor beta chains share one sample of origin, sequenced in a study of post-analysis software for immune sequencing data (dated by TCRdb to between 2014 and 2017). Study-wide findings and limitations: Patients showed significantly higher frequencies than controls for roughly 5 TRBV segments, among them TRBV5-6, TRBV5-1 and TRBV20-1.

These receptors' targets are unknown. Receptor amplification or capture employed PCR. These reads were obtained on an Illumina HiSeq 2500. To reduce PCR and sequencing biases, unique molecular identifiers were built into the TCR beta cDNA libraries. TCRdb reprocessing: public reads trimmed at Q25 with fastp, clones called with MiXCR, in-frame beta chains kept. Every CDR3 protein is listed once, alongside the most common genes and DNA of its rows. Within this sample are approximately 630,000 distinct CDR3 sequences, with 59% of them counted one time only. The top ten clonotypes cover about 10% of the sample. The sample comprised blood. Source of these receptors: a girl aged 2-10 years with multiple sclerosis.

The chain is built from TRBV12-3 or TRBV12-4 and TRBJ2-1; D is undetermined. Trimming left V 7 bases short and J 2 bases short, with 12 bases between. The CDR3 totals 14 residues. In nucleotides, the CDR3 is TGTGCCAGCACCCTAAACAATCCCTACAATGAGCAGTTCTTC. As protein: CASTLNNPYNEQFF.

This chain connects TRBV3-1 to TRBJ2-5; 8 bases agree with TRBD2. With V trimmed by 2 bases and J by 5 bases, 10 bases remained unmatched. The CDR3 is made up of 16 amino acids. CDR1 and CDR2 from the germline V gene are LGHDT and YNNKEL (reference sequence). The CDR3 protein is CASSQRGLGERETQYF. The CDR3, as DNA: TGTGCCAGCAGCCAACGGGGACTAGGGGAGAGGGAGACCCAGTACTTC.

In regard to this clonotype: A read error is possible here, since a much larger clone lies one base away. The chain has TRBV4-2 and TRBJ2-5; D possibly uses TRBD1 or TRBD2 (6 bases each). The DNA end lines up better with TRBJ2-1; the J call may be wrong. Germline V gene data show CDR1 as LGHNA and CDR2 as YNFKEQ. The CDR3 has 15 residues. CDR3 DNA sequence: TGTGCCAGCAGCCAAGATCTGGGGGGCCAAGAGACCCAGTTCTTC. Residues: CASSQDLGGQETQFF.

This clonotype was counted between two and nine times. The V call is TRBV24-1, the J call TRBJ1-2; D unclear. V was clipped by 2 bases and J by 7 bases, with 16 bases between them. This CDR3 contains 15 residues. Germline V gene sequence: CDR1 KGHDR, CDR2 SFDVKD. In nucleotides, the CDR3 is TGTGCCACCAGTGATTACCGGACCACTTGCCTTGGCTACACCTTC. Residues: CATSDYRTTCLGYTF.

This clonotype was recorded once. One end of the junction varies from germline; a read error may be responsible. This rearrangement joins TRBV12-3 or TRBV12-4 to TRBJ2-1, with TRBD2 matching over 9 bases. The CDR3 consists of 14 residues. For the CDR3, the DNA is TGTGCCACCTTGACTAGCGGCGCCTACAATGGGCAGTTCTTC. Translation gives CATLTSGAYNGQFF.

A few counts support this clonotype. This rearrangement joins TRBV7-6 to TRBJ2-7; 7 nucleotides align to TRBD2. The germline gives CDR1 SGHVS, CDR2 FNYEAQ. Losses at the gene ends were 5 bases for V and 2 bases for J; bases not matched to a gene: 6. CDR3 length: 14 residues. The CDR3 loop is CASSTSSGPYEQYF. The CDR3 bases are TGTGCCAGCAGCACCTCTAGCGGTCCCTACGAGCAGTACTTC.

The chain uses TRBV3-1 and TRBJ2-4; D may be TRBD2 (5 bases). The CDR3 extends over 17 amino acids. Trimming shortened V by 1 base and J by 0 bases, and 13 bases separated the two germline ends. Germline-derived CDR1 and CDR2 are LGHDT and YNNKEL (reference sequence). The CDR3 sequence: CASSQGFRDGAKNIQYF. The CDR3 region has the DNA TGTGCCAGCAGCCAAGGCTTCCGGGATGGAGCCAAAAACATTCAGTACTTC.

This sequence joins TRBV4-2 and TRBJ2-1; D is uncertain. The CDR3 has 16 residues. Trimming removed 4 bases at V and 3 bases at J, with 16 bases between. Germline values: CDR1 LGHNA, CDR2 YNFKEQ. The CDR3 reads CASSLGAEAGYNEQFF. The CDR3 DNA reads TGTGCCAGCAGCCTTGGAGCCGAGGCAGGCTACAATGAGCAGTTCTTC.

The chain is built from TRBV29-1 and TRBJ1-2; 8 bases are shared with TRBD1. CDR1 and CDR2 (germline): SQVTM, ANQGSEA. This CDR3 spans 11 amino acids. The V segment lost 7 bases and the J segment 7 bases; nucleotides outside the gene matches: 5. Here the CDR3 reads CSAYRGGGYTF. DNA of the CDR3: TGCAGCGCCTACAGGGGGGGTGGCTACACCTTC.

This chain joins TRBV5-1 and TRBJ2-1, with D possibly being TRBD2 (6 bases). The J call is uncertain, as TRBJ2-7 better fits the DNA end. Germline values: CDR1 SGHRS, CDR2 YFSETQ. The CDR3 extends over 18 amino acids. The CDR3 region is CASSLSVQRVRPYNEQYF. The CDR3 DNA reads as TGCGCCAGCAGCTTGTCTGTTCAGCGGGTGCGGCCCTACAATGAGCAGTACTTC.

The rearrangement uses TRBV5-1 and TRBJ2-3, with unresolved D. V was shortened by 0 bases and J by 0 bases, with 8 bases between the two germline ends. This CDR3 comprises 15 residues. CDR1 is SGHRS, CDR2 YFSETQ, per germline. The CDR3, as DNA: TGCGCCAGCAGCTTGGGATCCCCTAGCACAGATACGCAGTATTTT. Translating it yields CASSLGSPSTDTQYF.

The CDR3 protein is CASSFQGSPYNEQFF. CDR3 DNA sequence: TGTGCCAGCAGTTTCCAGGGGTCCCCCTACAATGAGCAGTTCTTC. The V gene is TRBV7-9, the J gene TRBJ2-1, with D possibly TRBD1 on 6 matching bases. Per the germline V gene, CDR1 is SEHNR and CDR2 is FQNEAQ (reference sequence). The CDR3 has 15 amino acids. V was cut by 6 bases and J by 2 bases, with 14 bases left in between.

The V call is TRBV5-1, the J call TRBJ2-1; 11 nucleotides match TRBD2. CDR3 length: 15 residues. Germline trimming cut 3 bases from V and 3 bases from J; bases unmatched to any gene: 2. Germline V gives CDR1 SGHRS, CDR2 YFSETQ. The CDR3: CASSSSGGYYNEQFF. CDR3 DNA: TGCGCCAGCAGCTCTAGCGGGGGGTACTACAATGAGCAGTTCTTC.

CDR3 amino acids: CASIVRPRGTEAFF. The CDR3 DNA reads as TGTGCCAGCATCGTACGGCCTCGGGGCACTGAAGCTTTCTTT. The chain carries TRBV6-1 and TRBJ1-1; D gene unclear. CDR3 size: 14 residues. Germline V gene data show CDR1 as MNHNS and CDR2 as SASEGT. V dropped 7 bases and J dropped 4 bases, with 16 bases sitting between them.

The genes are TRBV6-1 and TRBJ1-6; tentatively, D is TRBD1 (5 bases). V was cut by 8 bases and J by 7 bases, with 15 bases left in between. This CDR3 contains 14 residues. Germline lookup yields CDR1 MNHNS and CDR2 SASEGT. The CDR3: CASEYRLGNSPLHF. DNA for the CDR3: TGTGCCAGCGAATACAGGCTGGGGAATTCACCCCTCCACTTT.

The rearrangement uses TRBV12-3 or TRBV12-4 and TRBJ2-7; no clear D gene. V lost 6 bases, J lost 0 bases, and 15 bases lay in between. The CDR3 sequence is 15 residues long. The chain's CDR3 is CASSSSVGRSYEQYF. CDR3 nucleotides: TGTGCCAGCAGCTCATCGGTGGGCCGCTCCTACGAGCAGTACTTC.

This clonotype appeared a few times. V gene TRBV2 combines with J gene TRBJ2-7, with a weak D call TRBD2 (7 bases). V was trimmed by 1 base and J by 3 bases, leaving 13 bases between them. The V gene's germline CDR1 is SNHLY and CDR2 FYNNEI. CDR3 length: 15 amino acids. CDR3 region: CASSEGGGHYYEQYF. CDR3 DNA: TGTGCCAGCAGTGAAGGCGGGGGACACTACTACGAGCAGTACTTC.

This clonotype was seen repeatedly, ten times or more. CDR3 sequence: CASSSPERQNYGYTF. The CDR3, as DNA: TGCGCCAGCAGCTCCCCGGAAAGACAGAACTATGGCTACACCTTC. The chain combines TRBV4-1 with TRBJ1-2; possible D gene TRBD1, 5 bases. The germline V gene has CDR1 MGHRA and CDR2 YSYEKL. The CDR3 loop spans 15 amino acids. V lost 5 bases and J 2 bases, leaving 15 bases between the germline ends.

The rearrangement joins TRBV29-1 to TRBJ2-1; 11 positions agree with TRBD1. V was clipped by 7 bases and J by 1 base; unmatched bases: 9. The CDR3 totals 16 residues. The germline gives CDR1 SQVTM, CDR2 ANQGSEA. The CDR3 spells CSATTGQGASYNEQFF. Here the CDR3 DNA reads TGCAGCGCTACAACTGGACAGGGGGCATCCTACAATGAGCAGTTCTTC.

CDR3 residues: CASSELRINQPQHF. In nucleotides, the CDR3 is TGTGCCAGCAGTGAACTACGGATCAATCAGCCCCAGCATTTT. V and J are TRBV2 and TRBJ1-5, with no clear D. V lost 2 bases to trimming and J lost 3 bases, with 8 bases between them. The CDR3 totals 14 residues. Germline CDR1 and CDR2: SNHLY and FYNNEI.

The rearrangement joins TRBV6-5 to TRBJ2-7; maybe TRBD2 (5 bases). The germline V gene has CDR1 MNHEY and CDR2 SVGAGI. The V gene lost 6 bases and the J gene lost 3 bases, with 12 bases spanning the gap. The CDR3 loop spans 13 amino acids. Here the CDR3 DNA reads TGTGCCAGCAGGTACAGCGAGGGCTACGAGCAGTACTTC. It codes for CASRYSEGYEQYF.

The genes are TRBV20-1 and TRBJ2-1; 10 bases are shared with TRBD2. The CDR3 is 16 amino acids. The ends lost 2 bases at V and 0 bases at J; junction bases unmatched: 4. The germline V gene has CDR1 DFQATT and CDR2 SNEGSKA (reference sequence). CDR3 protein: CSARLAGAPSYNEQFF. The CDR3 coding sequence is TGCAGTGCTAGACTAGCGGGGGCCCCCTCCTACAATGAGCAGTTCTTC.

The chain couples TRBV12-3 or TRBV12-4 to TRBJ1-5, with a tentative D call TRBD1 (5 bases). This CDR3 is 17 amino acids long. V lost 1 base and J lost 0, with 13 bases in between. The CDR3: CASSLELGGDSNQPQHF. CDR3 in DNA: TGTGCCAGCAGTTTAGAATTGGGGGGGGATAGCAATCAGCCCCAGCATTTT.

The chain employs TRBV7-2 and TRBJ1-2, with D possibly TRBD1 on 5 matching bases. CDR1 is SGHTA, CDR2 FQGNSA, per germline. Deletions cut 2 bases from V and 8 bases from J, with 18 bases between. The CDR3 sequence is 15 residues long. The CDR3 reads CASSLLGARARGYTF. The CDR3 DNA is TGTGCCAGCAGCTTACTCGGGGCTAGGGCGCGGGGCTACACCTTC.

The chain employs TRBV20-1 and TRBJ2-3, with 7 bases that match TRBD2. The junction had 5 bases not matched to a gene; V was cut back by 3 bases and J by 2 bases. The V gene's germline CDR1 is DFQATT and CDR2 SNEGSKA (reference sequence). The CDR3 runs to 14 residues. CDR3 nucleotides: TGCAGTGCTAGGCGGCTAGCGGCCACAGATACGCAGTATTTT. It codes for CSARRLAATDTQYF.

The chain carries TRBV14 and TRBJ2-3; D not resolved. Looked up from germline, CDR1 is SGHDN and CDR2 is FVKESK. The CDR3 extends over 13 amino acids. Trimming took 1 base from V and 2 from J, leaving 4 bases between them. CDR3 protein: CASSQGNTDTQYF. The CDR3 nucleotides read TGTGCCAGCAGCCAAGGGAACACAGATACGCAGTATTTT.

This clonotype was picked up a small number of times. Here the CDR3 DNA reads TGCAGTGCTACCATGGACCACCGACGCAATGAGCAGTTCTTC. It is translated as CSATMDHRRNEQFF. This chain links TRBV20-1 with TRBJ2-1; D remains ambiguous. The CDR3 is made up of 14 amino acids. Germline V gene data show CDR1 as DFQATT and CDR2 as SNEGSKA (reference sequence). Trimming left V 4 bases short and J 6 bases short, with 16 bases between.

Details on this clonotype: Sequence at one end of the junction differs from germline and may be a read error. The chain carries TRBV5-1 and TRBJ2-1; D call uncertain. Germline CDR1 is SGHRS and CDR2 is YFSETQ. This CDR3 contains 13 residues. The CDR3 DNA sequence: TGTGCCAGCAGCTCGGAAGGTTGGGTTGAGCAGTTCTTC. Protein product: CASSSEGWVEQFF. Together with reference TRBV5-1 and TRBJ2-1, the CDR3 gives the full variable domain: KAGVTQTPRYLIKTRGQQVTLSCSPISGHRSVSWYQQTPGQGLQFLFEYFSETQRNKGNFPGRFSGRQFSNSRSEMNVSTLELGDSALYLCASSSEGWVEQFFGPGTRLTVL.